This is a list of T cell receptor beta chains from one sample in a study of glioma-infiltrating T cells. MiXCR was run by TCRdb on the multiplex PCR reads, yielding one entry per CDR3 protein. The profile shows 160,000 or so distinct CDR3 sequences, about 46% of them singletons. Sequenced material: glioma tissue, nonneoplastic brain tissue, or PBMCs (not recorded which). The receptors derive from a human donor with low-grade glioma or glioblastoma, undergoing nonglioma brain surgery, or in good health (not recorded which). CDR3s include the opening cysteine and the closing phenylalanine or tryptophan. The order of the fields is J gene, V gene, D gene, clone size, CDR3 DNA, CDR3 protein. A D gene is named only where the DNA matches it firmly. Size values are once, few and many counts, or a class for expanded clones, and some rows have none.

J gene: TRBJ1-5; V gene: TRBV28; D gene: -; clone size: many; CDR3 DNA: TGTGCCAGCAGTCCCGGATGGGTAAATCAGCCCCAGCATTTT; CDR3 protein: CASSPGWVNQPQHF
J gene: TRBJ2-1; V gene: TRBV12-3/TRBV12-4; D gene: TRBD2; clone size: -; CDR3 DNA: TGTGCCAGCAGTTTTAGCGGGAGGGGTGACTACAATGAGCAGTTCTTC; CDR3 protein: CASSFSGRGDYNEQFF
J gene: TRBJ1-1; V gene: TRBV19; D gene: -; clone size: -; CDR3 DNA: TGTGCCAGTAGTAAAACACAGGGATTCAGGAACACTGAAGCTTTCTTT; CDR3 protein: CASSKTQGFRNTEAFF
J gene: TRBJ1-1; V gene: TRBV19; D gene: -; clone size: -; CDR3 DNA: TGTGCCGCCTTTTCGGTCGGGAACACTAAAGCTTTCTTT; CDR3 protein: CAAFSVGNTKAFF
J gene: TRBJ2-1; V gene: TRBV6-2/TRBV6-3; D gene: -; clone size: -; CDR3 DNA: TGTGCCAGCCTGGCAGGACGCCACAATGAGCAGTTCTTC; CDR3 protein: CASLAGRHNEQFF
J gene: TRBJ2-5; V gene: TRBV20-1; D gene: -; clone size: many; CDR3 DNA: TGCAGTGCTAGAGATCCGGGATCGGTTGAGACCCAGTACTTC; CDR3 protein: CSARDPGSVETQYF
J gene: TRBJ1-5; V gene: TRBV27; D gene: -; clone size: many; CDR3 DNA: TGTGCCAGCAGTTTAGCCGGCGCTGATCAGCCCCAGCATTTT; CDR3 protein: CASSLAGADQPQHF
J gene: TRBJ2-5; V gene: TRBV20-1; D gene: -; clone size: -; CDR3 DNA: TGCAGTGGTGGGGGGGAGACCCAGTACTTC; CDR3 protein: CSGGGETQYF
J gene: TRBJ2-5; V gene: TRBV6-1; D gene: TRBD2; clone size: many; CDR3 DNA: TGTGCCAGCAGTACTCCGGGAGGCAGCCAAGAGACCCAGTACTTC; CDR3 protein: CASSTPGGSQETQYF
J gene: TRBJ2-1; V gene: TRBV20-1; D gene: TRBD2; clone size: -; CDR3 DNA: TGCAGTGCTAGAGATACTAGCGGGATACCCTACAATGAGCAGTTCTTC; CDR3 protein: CSARDTSGIPYNEQFF
J gene: TRBJ2-7; V gene: TRBV20-1; D gene: TRBD2; clone size: many; CDR3 DNA: TGCAGTGCTAGCGATGCTAGCGGCTACGAGCAGTACTTC; CDR3 protein: CSASDASGYEQYF